This passage covers 23 T cell receptor beta chains from one sample sequenced in a study of breast tumors, draining lymph nodes, adjacent tissues (dated by TCRdb to about 2016). The library was generated by multiplex PCR. TCRdb names Illumina HiSeq 2000 as the instrument used. TCRdb ran its own pipeline on the public reads, namely fastp trimming at Q25 and MiXCR clone calling, and kept in-frame beta chains. Each CDR3 protein appears once, grouped with its most common genes and DNA. In all, the sample holds tens of thousands of distinct CDR3 sequences, and approximately 22% of those were seen once. The ten largest clonotypes hold about 8% of the sample. Sequencing input: breast tumor tissue. Source of these receptors: a female donor with breast cancer. Some clones in this sample may be carry-over from other donors' samples.

This clonotype occurred many times. The V and J genes are TRBV20-1 and TRBJ2-7, with D maybe TRBD2 (6 bases). This CDR3 region has 14 residues. Germline-derived CDR1 and CDR2 are DFQATT and SNEGSKA (reference sequence). V lost 3 bases and J 3 bases, leaving 15 bases between the germline ends. The CDR3 sequence: CSASPPGVDYEQYF. The CDR3 DNA follows: TGCAGTGCTAGTCCCCCGGGAGTGGACTACGAGCAGTACTTC.

V gene TRBV27 combines with J gene TRBJ1-6, with 8 bases aligning to TRBD1. Germline CDR1 is MNHEY and CDR2 is SMNVEV (reference sequence). The trim removed 6 bases at V and 14 bases at J, leaving 3 bases unmatched. This CDR3 region has 11 residues. In DNA, the CDR3 is TGTGCCAGCAGCCGGGACAGGACCCTCCACTTT. As protein: CASSRDRTLHF.

On this clonotype itself: This may stem from a read error, because a much larger clone lies one nucleotide away. This chain uses TRBV5-1 with TRBJ2-1, with 9 bases aligning to TRBD1. Trimming took 4 bases from V and 5 from J; bases not matched to a gene: 4. Germline assignment: CDR1 SGHRS and CDR2 YFSETQ. This CDR3 contains 14 residues. The CDR3 loop reads CASSEGQGDNEQFF. The DNA of the CDR3 is TGCGCCAGCAGCGAGGGACAGGGTGACAATGAGCAGTTCTTC.

This rearrangement joins TRBV19 to TRBJ1-2; 10 bases are shared with TRBD1. The CDR3 has 15 amino acids. CDR1 is LNHDA and CDR2 is SQIVND in the germline V gene (reference sequence). The V segment lost 4 bases and the J segment 8 bases; nucleotides outside the gene matches: 10. CDR3 nucleotide sequence: TGTGCCAGTAGTACGCTCGTCCCGGGACAGGGGGGCTACACCTTC. Its protein product is CASSTLVPGQGGYTF. The whole variable domain, remainder taken from reference TRBV19 and TRBJ1-2, is DGGITQSPKYLFRKEGQNVTLSCEQNLNHDAMYWYRQDPGQGLRLIYYSQIVNDFQKGDIAEGYSVSREKKESFPLTVTSAQKNPTAFYLCASSTLVPGQGGYTFGSGTRLTVV.

This chain links TRBV7-6 with TRBJ2-2; D remains unclear. The CDR3 loop spans 13 amino acids. Trimming pared 7 bases from V and 4 bases from J, leaving 10 bases between. Germline assignment: CDR1 SGHVS and CDR2 FNYEAQ. CDR3 in amino acids: CASIIGLTGELFF. The CDR3 DNA is TGTGCCAGCATTATAGGGCTCACCGGGGAGCTGTTTTTT.

This clonotype was seen many times. The genes are TRBV5-1 and TRBJ1-4, with 11 bases matching TRBD1. The junction had 3 bases not matched to a gene; V was cut back by 1 base and J by 10 bases. CDR1 SGHRS and CDR2 YFSETQ come from the germline V gene. The CDR3 consists of 14 residues. The CDR3 DNA reads TGCGCCAGCAGCTTGCGGACAGGGGGCGCAAAACTGTTTTTT. Protein product: CASSLRTGGAKLFF.

This clonotype occurred many times. J is TRBJ1-6 and V is TRBV4-1; 10 bases are shared with TRBD1. Germline CDR1 MGHRA, CDR2 YSYEKL. The J segment lost 2 bases and the V segment lost 5 bases, leaving 9 bases of the junction unmatched. The CDR3 spans 18 residues. The CDR3 region has the DNA TGCGCCAGCAGCACGACGGGACAGGGGATGACCTATAATTCACCCCTCCACTTT. Translation: CASSTTGQGMTYNSPLHF.

This clonotype was observed at least ten times. Here the CDR3 reads CASSGQGDSPLHF. The CDR3 nucleotides read TGCGCCAGCAGCGGACAGGGGGATTCACCCCTCCACTTT. The chain recombines TRBV10-2 with TRBJ1-6, with 10 positions matching TRBD1. The CDR3 loop spans 13 amino acids. The trim removed 6 bases at V and 8 bases at J, leaving 1 base unmatched. Germline CDR1 and CDR2: WSHSY and SAAADI.

This clonotype was counted ten times or more. This chain joins TRBV20-1 and TRBJ2-1; 9 nucleotides line up with TRBD2. The CDR3 covers 13 residues. From germline, CDR1 is DFQATT and CDR2 SNEGSKA (reference sequence). CDR3 sequence: CSQQGGGDNEQFF. The CDR3 nucleotides are TGCAGCCAACAGGGCGGGGGGGACAATGAGCAGTTCTTC.

For this clonotype: One base away lies a much larger clone, so this may be a sequencing read error. The V and J genes are TRBV7-8 and TRBJ2-1; 9 bases match TRBD2. Germline lookup yields CDR1 SGHVS and CDR2 FQNEAQ. This CDR3 region has 16 residues. CDR3 amino acids: CANSSTRLAVYNEQFF. CDR3 in DNA: TGTGCCAACAGCTCCACTAGACTAGCGGTCTACAATGAGCAGTTCTTC.

J is TRBJ2-5 and V is TRBV27; the match to TRBD1 covers 9 bases. The CDR3 runs to 16 residues. Germline assignment: CDR1 MNHEY and CDR2 SMNVEV (reference sequence). With 6 bases clipped from V and 5 bases from J, the junction kept 13 bases outside the gene matches. The CDR3: CASSSGTGTRVETQYF. CDR3 sequence (DNA): TGTGCCAGCAGCTCCGGGACAGGGACGCGGGTGGAGACCCAGTACTTC.

The chain is built from TRBV7-9 and TRBJ2-5; TRBD1 might be the D (6 bases). V was clipped by 6 bases and J by 4 bases, with 12 bases between them. CDR1 is SEHNR, CDR2 FQNEAQ, per germline (reference sequence). The CDR3 has 13 residues. CDR3 nucleotides: TGTGCCAGCAGTACTCTAGGGGGAGAGACCCAGTACTTC. Translated: CASSTLGGETQYF. Supplemented by reference TRBV7-9 and TRBJ2-5, the full variable domain reads DTGVSQNPRHKITKRGQNVTFRCDPISEHNRLYWYRQTLGQGPEFLTYFQNEAQLEKSRLLSDRFSAERPKGSFSTLEIQRTEQGDSAMYLCASSTLGGETQYFGPGTRLLVL.

This clonotype was recorded at least ten times. The chain employs TRBV2 and TRBJ2-5, with D uncertain. CDR1 is SNHLY, CDR2 FYNNEI, per germline. The CDR3 is 11 amino acids. Trimming took 3 bases from V and 2 from J, leaving 1 base between them. CDR3 amino acids: CASSEQETQYF. The CDR3 region has the DNA TGTGCCAGCAGTGAGCAAGAGACCCAGTACTTC.

The gene calls are TRBV7-9 and TRBJ1-4; a possible D gene is TRBD1 (5 bases). This CDR3 has 16 residues. Per the germline V gene, CDR1 is SEHNR and CDR2 is FQNEAQ (reference sequence). Between the trimmed V and J ends, which lost 5 bases and 4 bases, there was a span of 17 bases. As DNA, the CDR3 is TGTGCCAGCAGCCCCCCCTTCGGGGGGTATAATGAAAAACTGTTTTTT. This codes for CASSPPFGGYNEKLFF.

At least ten counts were recorded for this clonotype. The chain carries TRBV20-1 and TRBJ1-2; TRBD1 aligns across 8 bases. The CDR3 is 12 residues long. J was trimmed by 2 bases and V by 5 bases; bases with no gene match: 1. Germline V gives CDR1 DFQATT, CDR2 SNEGSKA (reference sequence). The DNA for the CDR3 is TGCAGTGCTCGGACAGGGAACTATGGCTACACCTTC. Encoded protein: CSARTGNYGYTF.

This clonotype appeared many times. Here the CDR3 reads CASSIVTGGAGGYTF. The CDR3 DNA reads as TGTGCCAGTAGTATAGTCACAGGGGGCGCGGGTGGCTACACCTTC. The V gene is TRBV19, the J gene TRBJ1-2, with TRBD1 matching over 9 bases. Germline-derived CDR1 and CDR2 are LNHDA and SQIVND (reference sequence). There are 15 residues in the CDR3. V lost 1 base, J lost 7 bases, and 7 bases stayed unmatched.

Ten or more counts support this clonotype. The chain has TRBV5-1 and TRBJ2-2; unclear D gene. CDR3 length: 14 amino acids. Trimming left V 4 bases short and J 1 base short, with 8 bases between. Germline values: CDR1 SGHRS, CDR2 YFSETQ. CDR3 DNA sequence: TGCGCCAGCAGCCCGACACTGAACACCGGGGAGCTGTTTTTT. Protein: CASSPTLNTGELFF. Combining the CDR3 with reference TRBV5-1 and TRBJ2-2 gives the whole variable domain KAGVTQTPRYLIKTRGQQVTLSCSPISGHRSVSWYQQTPGQGLQFLFEYFSETQRNKGNFPGRFSGRQFSNSRSEMNVSTLELGDSALYLCASSPTLNTGELFFGEGSRLTVL.

By proportion, this clonotype is large. The V and J genes are TRBV7-3 and TRBJ2-5; 9 bases fit TRBD2. Germline CDR1 is SGHTA and CDR2 is FQGTGA. This CDR3 has 14 residues. Trimming at V came to 5 bases and at J to 5 bases, leaving 6 bases not matched to a gene. Here the CDR3 DNA reads TGTGCCAGCAGCCCGCGGGGGGGCCGGGAGACCCAGTACTTC. Encoded protein: CASSPRGGRETQYF. Full variable domain (missing parts from reference TRBV7-3 and TRBJ2-5): GAGVSQTPSNKVTEKGKYVELRCDPISGHTALYWYRQSLGQGPEFLIYFQGTGAADDSGLPNDRFFAVRPEGSVSTLKIQRTERGDSAVYLCASSPRGGRETQYFGPGTRLLVL.

This clonotype was seen repeatedly, ten times or more. This chain connects TRBV6-5 to TRBJ2-7; 9 nucleotides match TRBD1. The CDR3 length is 15 residues. After removal of 6 bases from V and 3 bases from J, the junction contained 9 bases not matched to a gene. The germline V gene encodes CDR1 MNHEY and CDR2 SVGAGI. CDR3 sequence reads: CASSPIRDRDYEQYF. CDR3 nucleotide sequence: TGTGCCAGCAGCCCCATCCGGGACAGGGACTACGAGCAGTACTTC.

Remarks on this clonotype: Being one base from a much bigger clone, this may be a read error. The genes are TRBV10-3 and TRBJ2-1, with unresolved D. V lost 4 bases and J lost 8, with 6 bases in between. The CDR3 has 11 residues. In germline, CDR1 is ENHRY, CDR2 SYGVKD. CDR3 sequence: CAISGDDEQFF. CDR3 nucleotides: TGTGCCATCAGTGGAGACGATGAGCAGTTCTTC.

This clonotype was seen ten or more times. V usage is TRBV12-3 or TRBV12-4 and J usage is TRBJ1-3; the D gene is possibly TRBD1 (5 bases). V was cut by 3 bases and J by 1 base, with 7 bases left in between. The CDR3 extends over 14 amino acids. DNA of the CDR3: TGTGCCAGCAGTTTTGGGGGGTCTGGAAACACCATATATTTT. Protein: CASSFGGSGNTIYF.

With respect to this clonotype: A read error may explain this, as a much larger clone is one base away. V is TRBV29-1 and J is TRBJ2-3, with D possibly TRBD1 on 5 matching bases. With 1 base removed from V and 4 bases from J, the gap between germline ends came to 12 bases. Germline V lookup: CDR1 SQVTM, CDR2 ANQGSEA. The CDR3 sequence is 14 residues long. CDR3 sequence: CSVEVQGRPDTQYF. CDR3 sequence (DNA): TGCAGCGTTGAAGTCCAGGGTCGGCCAGATACGCAGTATTTT.

This clonotype was counted at least ten times. This sequence joins TRBV7-6 and TRBJ2-7; D unclear. The CDR3 spans 14 residues. The germline CDR1 and CDR2 sequences are SGHVS and FNYEAQ. V lost 1 base to trimming and J lost 1 base, with 8 bases between them. Here the CDR3 reads CASSLEGISYEQYF. CDR3 DNA sequence: TGTGCCAGCAGCTTAGAGGGCATATCCTACGAGCAGTACTTC.